The subject of this entry is one TCR beta chain. The sample is drawn from a study of blood T cells in healthy people across ages. Using a J-beta primer mix together with a sample-barcoded 5' primer, a second PCR was run for roughly 7 to 12 cycles. TCRdb fed the 5' RACE reads into MiXCR, producing one record per CDR3 protein. The sample gives 1.5 million to 2 million distinct CDR3 sequences, about 50% of which show up once; around 2.1% is in the top ten. CDR1 is LGHDT and CDR2 is YNNKEL in the germline V gene (reference sequence). This CDR3 has 15 residues. V shed 4 bases and J shed 1 base, with 14 bases lying between them.

Sample: blood. This chain connects TRBV3-1 to TRBJ2-7; D is perhaps TRBD2 (6 bases). The sequence was collected from a woman in her thirties or forties in good health. As DNA, the CDR3 is TGTGCCAGCAGCCCCTCCCCCGCGGGGTCCTACGAGCAGTACTTC. Amino acid sequence: CASSPSPAGSYEQYF.